Reported below is one T cell receptor (beta chain). Between the trimmed V and J ends, which lost 6 bases and 1 base, there was a span of 12 bases. The length of the CDR3 is 13 residues. Germline CDR1 reads SQVTM; CDR2 reads ANQGSEA. This specimen belongs to a study of blood T cell repertoires in COVID-19. At the level of the study: Material from acute and convalescent COVID-19 was sourced from the United States, Italy and Spain. PBMCs, B-cell-depleted T cells, or T cells provided the cDNA or gDNA that made up the material.

Original handling: Nucleated cell number was recorded as an estimate derived from reference gene primer amplification. Sequenced by immunoSEQ multiplex PCR; TCRdb stores in-frame clones only, minus some. V and J calls and clone size are copied from that table; D and trimming were computed from the DNA. Here the sample spans under 100,000 clones, about three quarters being singletons. The sequence came from a woman of 80 years or more with active or convalescent COVID-19. The chain combines TRBV29-1 with TRBJ1-1; no definite D call. Sequences were obtained from peripheral blood. The CDR3 reads CSVRSGRNTEAFF. The CDR3 nucleotides read TGCAGCGTGCGGTCTGGTAGGAACACTGAAGCTTTCTTT.